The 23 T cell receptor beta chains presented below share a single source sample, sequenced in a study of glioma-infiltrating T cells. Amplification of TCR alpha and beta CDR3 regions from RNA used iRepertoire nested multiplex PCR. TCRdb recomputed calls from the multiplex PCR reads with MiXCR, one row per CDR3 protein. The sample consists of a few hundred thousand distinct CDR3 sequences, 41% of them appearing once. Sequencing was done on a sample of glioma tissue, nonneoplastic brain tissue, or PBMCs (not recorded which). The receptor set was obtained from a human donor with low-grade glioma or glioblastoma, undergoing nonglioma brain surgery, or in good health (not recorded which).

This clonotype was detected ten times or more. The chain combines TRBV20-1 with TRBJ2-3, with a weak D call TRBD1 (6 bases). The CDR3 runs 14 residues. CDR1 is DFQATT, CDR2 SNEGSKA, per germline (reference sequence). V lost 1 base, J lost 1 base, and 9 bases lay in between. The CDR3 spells CSARGAGGTDTQYF. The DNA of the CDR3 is TGCAGTGCTAGAGGGGCAGGGGGCACAGATACGCAGTATTTT.

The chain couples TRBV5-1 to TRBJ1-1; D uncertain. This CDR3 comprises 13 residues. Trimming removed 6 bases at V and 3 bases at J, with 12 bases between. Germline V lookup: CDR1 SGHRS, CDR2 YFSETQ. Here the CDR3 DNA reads TGCGCCAGCACCTCGAGCACCCACACTGAAGCTTTCTTT. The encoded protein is CASTSSTHTEAFF.

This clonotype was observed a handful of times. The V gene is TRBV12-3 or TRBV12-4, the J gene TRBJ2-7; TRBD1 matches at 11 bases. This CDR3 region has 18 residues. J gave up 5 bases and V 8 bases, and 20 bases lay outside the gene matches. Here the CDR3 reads CASQEVLGFGQGADEQYF. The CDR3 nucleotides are TGTGCCAGCCAAGAAGTTTTAGGTTTCGGACAGGGGGCCGACGAGCAGTACTTC.

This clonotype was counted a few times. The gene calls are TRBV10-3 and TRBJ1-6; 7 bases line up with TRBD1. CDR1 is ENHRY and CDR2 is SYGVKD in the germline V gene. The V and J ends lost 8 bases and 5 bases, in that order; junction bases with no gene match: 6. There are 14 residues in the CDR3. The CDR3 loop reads CAIGIGQDNSPLHF. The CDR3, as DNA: TGTGCCATCGGTATTGGACAGGATAATTCACCCCTCCACTTT.

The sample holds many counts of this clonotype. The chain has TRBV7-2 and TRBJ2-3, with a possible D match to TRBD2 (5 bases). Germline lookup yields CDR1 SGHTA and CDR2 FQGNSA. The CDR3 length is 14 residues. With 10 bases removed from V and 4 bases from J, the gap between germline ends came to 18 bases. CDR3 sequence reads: CATNSVVGADTQYF. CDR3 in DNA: TGTGCCACAAATAGCGTCGTTGGGGCAGATACGCAGTATTTT.

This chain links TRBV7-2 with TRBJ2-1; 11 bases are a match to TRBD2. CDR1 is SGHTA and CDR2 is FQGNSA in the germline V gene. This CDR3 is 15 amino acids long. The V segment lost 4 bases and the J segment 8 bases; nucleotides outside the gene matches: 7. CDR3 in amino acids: CASSSLAGGPYEQFF. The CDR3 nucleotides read TGTGCCAGCAGCTCATTAGCGGGAGGGCCCTATGAGCAGTTCTTC.

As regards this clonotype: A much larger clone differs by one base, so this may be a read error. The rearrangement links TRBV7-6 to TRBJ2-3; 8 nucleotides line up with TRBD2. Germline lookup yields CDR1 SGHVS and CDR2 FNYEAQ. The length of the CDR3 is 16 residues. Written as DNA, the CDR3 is TGTGCCAGCAGCTTAAGAGCGGGAGCGGGCACAGATACGCGGTATTTT. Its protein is CASSLRAGAGTDTRYF.

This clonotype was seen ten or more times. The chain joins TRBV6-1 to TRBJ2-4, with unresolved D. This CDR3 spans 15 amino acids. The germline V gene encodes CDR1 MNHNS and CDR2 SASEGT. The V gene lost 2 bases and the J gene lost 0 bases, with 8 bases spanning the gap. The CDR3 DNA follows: TGTGCCAGCAGTGAAAGAACGGTAGCCAAAAACATTCAGTACTTC. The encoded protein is CASSERTVAKNIQYF.

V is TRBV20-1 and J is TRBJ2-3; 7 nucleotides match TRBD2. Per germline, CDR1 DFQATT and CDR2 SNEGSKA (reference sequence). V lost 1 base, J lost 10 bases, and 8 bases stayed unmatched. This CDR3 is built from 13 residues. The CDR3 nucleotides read TGCAGTGCTAGAGGGTGGCGGGAGCAATCGCAGTATTTT. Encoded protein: CSARGWREQSQYF.

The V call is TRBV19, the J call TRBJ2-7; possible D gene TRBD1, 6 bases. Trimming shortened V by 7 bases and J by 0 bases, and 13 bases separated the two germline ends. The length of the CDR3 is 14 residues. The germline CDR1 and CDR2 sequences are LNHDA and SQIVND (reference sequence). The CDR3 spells CASTPRDTSYEQYF. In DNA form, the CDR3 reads TGTGCCAGTACTCCTCGGGACACCTCCTACGAGCAGTACTTC.

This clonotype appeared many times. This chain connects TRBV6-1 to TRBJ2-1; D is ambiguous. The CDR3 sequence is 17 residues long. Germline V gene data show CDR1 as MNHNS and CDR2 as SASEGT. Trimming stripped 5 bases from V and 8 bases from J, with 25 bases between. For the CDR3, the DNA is TGTGCCAGCAGTTTCCCCCTTCCACGCGTCGACGTGCATGAGCAGTTCTTC. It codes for CASSFPLPRVDVHEQFF.

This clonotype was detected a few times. CDR3 nucleotide sequence: TGTGCCAGCAGAAAACATAACCCCGGGAGGAATGGCTACACCTTC. It codes for CASRKHNPGRNGYTF. The rearrangement links TRBV28 to TRBJ1-2; D remains ambiguous. The CDR3 covers 15 residues. The germline gives CDR1 MDHEN, CDR2 SYDVKM. V was pared by 6 bases and J by 6 bases, with 20 bases between.

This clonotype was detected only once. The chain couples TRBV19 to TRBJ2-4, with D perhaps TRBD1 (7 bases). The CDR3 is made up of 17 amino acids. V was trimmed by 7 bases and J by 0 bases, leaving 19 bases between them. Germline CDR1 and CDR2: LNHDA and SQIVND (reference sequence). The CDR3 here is CASKARGELLAKNIQYF. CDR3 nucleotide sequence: TGTGCCAGTAAGGCCAGGGGGGAGCTATTAGCCAAAAACATTCAGTACTTC.

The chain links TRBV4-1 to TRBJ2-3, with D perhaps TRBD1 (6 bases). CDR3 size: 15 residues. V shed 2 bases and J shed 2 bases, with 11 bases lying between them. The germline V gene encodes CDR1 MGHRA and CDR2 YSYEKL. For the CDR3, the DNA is TGCGCCAGCAGCCAAAACAGGGAGATCACAGATACGCAGTATTTT. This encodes CASSQNREITDTQYF.

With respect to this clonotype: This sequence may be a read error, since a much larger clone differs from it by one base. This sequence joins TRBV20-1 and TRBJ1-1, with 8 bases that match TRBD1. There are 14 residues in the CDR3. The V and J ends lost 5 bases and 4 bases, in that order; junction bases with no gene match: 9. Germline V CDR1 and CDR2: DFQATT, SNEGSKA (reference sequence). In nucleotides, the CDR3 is TGCAGTGCTGACCGACAGGGGCAGAGCACTGAAGCTTTCTTT. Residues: CSADRQGQSTEAFF.

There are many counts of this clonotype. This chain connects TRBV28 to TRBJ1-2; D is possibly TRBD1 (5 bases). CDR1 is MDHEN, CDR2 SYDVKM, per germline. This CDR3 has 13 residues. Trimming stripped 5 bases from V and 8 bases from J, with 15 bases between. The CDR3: CASSHEWDPGYTF. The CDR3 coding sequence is TGTGCCAGCAGTCACGAATGGGACCCAGGCTACACCTTC.

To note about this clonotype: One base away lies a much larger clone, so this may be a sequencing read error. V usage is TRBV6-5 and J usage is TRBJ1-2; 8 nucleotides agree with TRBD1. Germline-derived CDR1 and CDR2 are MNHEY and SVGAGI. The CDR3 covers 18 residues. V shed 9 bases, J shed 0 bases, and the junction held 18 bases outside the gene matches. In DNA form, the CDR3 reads TGTGCCAGAAGTGAACAGGGTCACGGGACAGGTTCTAACTATGGCTACACCTTC. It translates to CARSEQGHGTGSNYGYTF.

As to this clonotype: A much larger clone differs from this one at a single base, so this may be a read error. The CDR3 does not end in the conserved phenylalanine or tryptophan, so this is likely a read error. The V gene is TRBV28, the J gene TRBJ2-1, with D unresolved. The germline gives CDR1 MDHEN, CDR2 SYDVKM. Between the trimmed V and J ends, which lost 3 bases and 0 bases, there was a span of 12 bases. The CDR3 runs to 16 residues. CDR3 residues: CASSFVGFSSYNEQFL. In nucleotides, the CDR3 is TGTGCCAGCAGTTTCGTAGGTTTTAGCTCCTACAATGAGCAGTTCTTA.

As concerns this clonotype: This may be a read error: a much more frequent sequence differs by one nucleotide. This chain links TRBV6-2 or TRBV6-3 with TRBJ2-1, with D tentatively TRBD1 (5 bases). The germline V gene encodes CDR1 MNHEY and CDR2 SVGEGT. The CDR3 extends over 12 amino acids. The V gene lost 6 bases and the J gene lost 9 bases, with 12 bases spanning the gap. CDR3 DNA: TGTGCCAGCAGAACCAGGGTGAGTGAGCAGTTCTTC. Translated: CASRTRVSEQFF.

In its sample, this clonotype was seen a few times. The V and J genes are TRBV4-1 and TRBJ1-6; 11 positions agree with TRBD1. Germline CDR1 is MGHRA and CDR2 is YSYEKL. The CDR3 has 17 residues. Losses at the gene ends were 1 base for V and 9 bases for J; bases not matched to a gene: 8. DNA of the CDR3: TGCGCCAGCAGCCAAGGGATCCGGACAGGGGGCGTTTCACCCCTCCACTTT. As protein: CASSQGIRTGGVSPLHF.

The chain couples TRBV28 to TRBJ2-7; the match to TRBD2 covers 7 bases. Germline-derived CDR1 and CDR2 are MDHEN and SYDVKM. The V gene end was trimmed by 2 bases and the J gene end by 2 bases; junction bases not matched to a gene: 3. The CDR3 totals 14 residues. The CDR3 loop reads CASSLLAETYEQYF. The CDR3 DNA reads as TGTGCCAGCAGTTTACTAGCGGAAACCTACGAGCAGTACTTC.

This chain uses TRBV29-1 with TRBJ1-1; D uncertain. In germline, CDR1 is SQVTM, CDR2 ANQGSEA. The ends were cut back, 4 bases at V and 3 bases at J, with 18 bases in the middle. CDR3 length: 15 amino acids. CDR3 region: CSVAVPPGGDTEAFF. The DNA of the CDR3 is TGCAGCGTTGCAGTCCCTCCGGGTGGAGACACTGAAGCTTTCTTT.

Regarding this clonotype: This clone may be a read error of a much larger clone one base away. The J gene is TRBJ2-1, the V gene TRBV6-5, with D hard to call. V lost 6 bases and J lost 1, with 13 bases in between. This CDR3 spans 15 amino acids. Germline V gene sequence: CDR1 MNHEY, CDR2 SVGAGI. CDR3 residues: CASSITMASYNEQFF. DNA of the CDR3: TGTGCCAGCAGCATTACTATGGCGTCCTACAATGAGCAGTTCTTC.